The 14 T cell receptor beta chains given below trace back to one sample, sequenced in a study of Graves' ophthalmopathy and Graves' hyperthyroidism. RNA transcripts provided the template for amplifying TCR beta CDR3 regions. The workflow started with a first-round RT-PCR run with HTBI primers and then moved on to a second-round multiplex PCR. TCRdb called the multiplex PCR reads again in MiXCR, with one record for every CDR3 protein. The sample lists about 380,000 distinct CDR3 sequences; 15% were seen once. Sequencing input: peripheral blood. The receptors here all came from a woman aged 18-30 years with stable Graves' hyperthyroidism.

CDR3 DNA: TGTGCCAGCAGTTACCAAATCAGCTCTGGAAACACCATATATTTT. This translates into CASSYQISSGNTIYF. The chain couples TRBV6-5 to TRBJ1-3; D is unresolved. CDR3 length: 15 residues. In germline, CDR1 is MNHEY, CDR2 SVGAGI. V was clipped by 2 bases and J by 0 bases, with 8 bases between them.

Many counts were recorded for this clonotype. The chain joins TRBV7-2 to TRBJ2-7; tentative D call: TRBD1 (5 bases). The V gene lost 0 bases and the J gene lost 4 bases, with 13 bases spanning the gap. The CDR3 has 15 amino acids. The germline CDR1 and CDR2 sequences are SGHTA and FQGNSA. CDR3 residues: CASSLAGSRAYEQYF. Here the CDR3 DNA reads TGTGCCAGCAGCTTAGCTGGAAGCAGGGCGTACGAGCAGTACTTC.

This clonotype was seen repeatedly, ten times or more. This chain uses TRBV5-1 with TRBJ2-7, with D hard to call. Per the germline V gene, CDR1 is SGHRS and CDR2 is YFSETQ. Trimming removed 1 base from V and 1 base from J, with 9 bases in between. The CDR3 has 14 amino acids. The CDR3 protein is CASSLKYGSYEQYF. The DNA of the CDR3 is TGCGCCAGCAGCTTGAAGTACGGATCCTACGAGCAGTACTTC.

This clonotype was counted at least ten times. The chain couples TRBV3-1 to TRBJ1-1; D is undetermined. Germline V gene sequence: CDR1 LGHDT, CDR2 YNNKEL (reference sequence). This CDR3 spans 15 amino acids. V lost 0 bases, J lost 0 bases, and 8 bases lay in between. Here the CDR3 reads CASSQEGLMNTEAFF. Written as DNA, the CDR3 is TGTGCCAGCAGCCAAGAAGGGCTGATGAACACTGAAGCTTTCTTT.

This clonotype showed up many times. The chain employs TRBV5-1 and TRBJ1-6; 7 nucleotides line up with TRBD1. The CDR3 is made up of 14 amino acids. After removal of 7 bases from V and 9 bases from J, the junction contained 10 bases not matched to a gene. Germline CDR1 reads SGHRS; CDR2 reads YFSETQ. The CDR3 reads CASEYDRVFSPLHF. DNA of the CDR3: TGCGCCAGCGAGTATGACAGGGTATTTTCACCCCTCCACTTT.

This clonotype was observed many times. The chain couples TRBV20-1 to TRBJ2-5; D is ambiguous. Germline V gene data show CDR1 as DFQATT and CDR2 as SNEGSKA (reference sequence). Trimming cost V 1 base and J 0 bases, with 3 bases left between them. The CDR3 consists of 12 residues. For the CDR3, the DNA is TGCAGTGCTAGAGTGTACCAAGAGACCCAGTACTTC. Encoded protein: CSARVYQETQYF.

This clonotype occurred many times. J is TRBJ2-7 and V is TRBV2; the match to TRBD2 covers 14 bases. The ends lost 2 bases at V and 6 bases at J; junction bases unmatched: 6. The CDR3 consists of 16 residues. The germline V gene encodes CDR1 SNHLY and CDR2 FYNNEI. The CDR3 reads CASSERTSGGFGEQYF. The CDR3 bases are TGTGCCAGCAGTGAACGGACTAGCGGGGGGTTCGGCGAGCAGTACTTC.

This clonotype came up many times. CDR3 DNA: TGTGCCAGCAGTTTAGGGGGGTCAATAGCCAAAAACATTCAGTACTTC. Translated: CASSLGGSIAKNIQYF. The V gene is TRBV12-3 or TRBV12-4, the J gene TRBJ2-4, with D tentatively TRBD1 or TRBD2 (5 bases each). CDR3 length: 16 residues. V was pared by 1 base and J by 0 bases, with 10 bases between.

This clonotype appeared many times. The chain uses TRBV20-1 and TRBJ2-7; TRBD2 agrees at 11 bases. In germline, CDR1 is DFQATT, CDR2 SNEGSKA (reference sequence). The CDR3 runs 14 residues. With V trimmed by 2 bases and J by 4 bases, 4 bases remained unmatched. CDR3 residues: CSARSSGGGYEQYF. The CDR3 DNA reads TGCAGTGCTAGAAGTAGCGGGGGGGGATACGAGCAGTACTTC.

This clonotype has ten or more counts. CDR3 amino acids: CASSLGHGNPNSPLHF. CDR3 bases: TGTGCCAGCAGCTTAGGACACGGAAATCCGAATTCACCCCTCCACTTT. The gene calls are TRBV7-8 and TRBJ1-6; D is unclear. The germline V gene encodes CDR1 SGHVS and CDR2 FQNEAQ. The length of the CDR3 is 16 residues. V was cut by 1 base and J by 7 bases, with 14 bases left in between.

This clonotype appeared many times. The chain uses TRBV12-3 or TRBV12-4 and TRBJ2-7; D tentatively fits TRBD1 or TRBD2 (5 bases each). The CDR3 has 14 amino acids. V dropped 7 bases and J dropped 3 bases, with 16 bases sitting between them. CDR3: CASTPGAGSYEQYF. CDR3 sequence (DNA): TGTGCCAGCACCCCCGGGGCAGGGAGCTACGAGCAGTACTTC.

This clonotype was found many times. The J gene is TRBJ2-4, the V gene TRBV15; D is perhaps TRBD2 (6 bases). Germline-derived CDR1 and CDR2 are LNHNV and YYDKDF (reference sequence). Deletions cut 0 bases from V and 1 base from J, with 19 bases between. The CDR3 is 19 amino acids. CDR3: CATSRDQASAGGAKNIQYF. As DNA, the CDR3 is TGTGCCACCAGCAGAGATCAGGCTAGCGCCGGAGGGGCCAAAAACATTCAGTACTTC.

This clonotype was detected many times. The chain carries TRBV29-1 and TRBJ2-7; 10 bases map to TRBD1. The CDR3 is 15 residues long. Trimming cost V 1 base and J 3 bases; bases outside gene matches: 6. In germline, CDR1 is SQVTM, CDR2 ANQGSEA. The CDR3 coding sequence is TGCAGCGTTGAAGTGGGACAGGGGTTTGGCTACGAGCAGTACTTC. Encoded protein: CSVEVGQGFGYEQYF.

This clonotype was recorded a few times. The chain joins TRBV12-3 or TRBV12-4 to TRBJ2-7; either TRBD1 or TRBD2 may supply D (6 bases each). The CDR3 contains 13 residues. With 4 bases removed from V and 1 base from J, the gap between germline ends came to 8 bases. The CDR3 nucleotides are TGTGCCAGCAGTTGGAGGGGGTCCTACGAGCAGTACTTC. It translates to CASSWRGSYEQYF.